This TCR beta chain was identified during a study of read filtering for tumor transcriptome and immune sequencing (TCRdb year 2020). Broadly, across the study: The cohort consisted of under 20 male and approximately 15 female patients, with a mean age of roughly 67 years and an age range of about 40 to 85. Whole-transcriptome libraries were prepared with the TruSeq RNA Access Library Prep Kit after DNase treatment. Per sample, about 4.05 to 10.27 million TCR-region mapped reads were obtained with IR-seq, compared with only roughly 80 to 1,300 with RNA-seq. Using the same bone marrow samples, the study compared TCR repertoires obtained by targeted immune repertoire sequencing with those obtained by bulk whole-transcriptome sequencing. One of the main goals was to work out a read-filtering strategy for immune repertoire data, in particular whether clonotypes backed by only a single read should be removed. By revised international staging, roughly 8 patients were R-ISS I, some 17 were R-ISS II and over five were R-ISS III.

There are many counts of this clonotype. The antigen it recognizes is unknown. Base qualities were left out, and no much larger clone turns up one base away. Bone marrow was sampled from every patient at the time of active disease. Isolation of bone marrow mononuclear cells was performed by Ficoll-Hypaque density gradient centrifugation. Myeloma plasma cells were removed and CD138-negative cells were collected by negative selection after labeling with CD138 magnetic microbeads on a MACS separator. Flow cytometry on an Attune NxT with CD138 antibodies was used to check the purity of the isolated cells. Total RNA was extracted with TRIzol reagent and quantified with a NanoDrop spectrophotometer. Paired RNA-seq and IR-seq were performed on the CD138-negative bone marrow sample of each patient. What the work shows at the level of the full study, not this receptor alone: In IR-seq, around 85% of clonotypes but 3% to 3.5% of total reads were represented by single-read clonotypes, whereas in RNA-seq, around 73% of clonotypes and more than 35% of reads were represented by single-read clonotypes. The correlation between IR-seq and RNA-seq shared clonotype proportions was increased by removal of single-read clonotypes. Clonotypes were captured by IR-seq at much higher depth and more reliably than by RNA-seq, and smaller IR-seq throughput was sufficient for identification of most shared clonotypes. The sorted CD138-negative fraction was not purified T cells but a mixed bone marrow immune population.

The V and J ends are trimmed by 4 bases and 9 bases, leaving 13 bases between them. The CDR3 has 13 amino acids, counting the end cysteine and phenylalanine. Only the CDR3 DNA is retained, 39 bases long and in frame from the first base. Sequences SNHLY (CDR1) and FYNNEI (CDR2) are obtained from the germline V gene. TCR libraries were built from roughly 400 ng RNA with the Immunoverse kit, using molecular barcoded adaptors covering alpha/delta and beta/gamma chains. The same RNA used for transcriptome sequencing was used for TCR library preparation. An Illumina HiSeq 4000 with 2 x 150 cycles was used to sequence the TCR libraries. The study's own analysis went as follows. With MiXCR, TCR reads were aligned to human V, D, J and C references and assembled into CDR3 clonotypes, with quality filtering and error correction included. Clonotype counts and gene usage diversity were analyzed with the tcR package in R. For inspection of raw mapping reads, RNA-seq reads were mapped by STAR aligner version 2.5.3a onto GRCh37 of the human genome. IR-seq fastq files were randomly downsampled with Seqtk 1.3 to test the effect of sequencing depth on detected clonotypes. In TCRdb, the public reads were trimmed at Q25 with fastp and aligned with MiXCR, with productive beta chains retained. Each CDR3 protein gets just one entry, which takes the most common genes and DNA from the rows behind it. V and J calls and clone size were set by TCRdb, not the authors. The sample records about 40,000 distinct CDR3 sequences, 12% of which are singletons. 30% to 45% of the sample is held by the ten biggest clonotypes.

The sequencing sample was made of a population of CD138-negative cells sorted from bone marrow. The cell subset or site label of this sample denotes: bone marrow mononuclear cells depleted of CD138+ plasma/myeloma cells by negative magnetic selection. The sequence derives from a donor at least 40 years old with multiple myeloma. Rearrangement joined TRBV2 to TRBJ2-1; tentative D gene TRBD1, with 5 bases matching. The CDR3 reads CASSGAGNGEQFF. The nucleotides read TGTGCCAGCAGTGGAGCAGGGAATGGTGAGCAGTTCTTC.